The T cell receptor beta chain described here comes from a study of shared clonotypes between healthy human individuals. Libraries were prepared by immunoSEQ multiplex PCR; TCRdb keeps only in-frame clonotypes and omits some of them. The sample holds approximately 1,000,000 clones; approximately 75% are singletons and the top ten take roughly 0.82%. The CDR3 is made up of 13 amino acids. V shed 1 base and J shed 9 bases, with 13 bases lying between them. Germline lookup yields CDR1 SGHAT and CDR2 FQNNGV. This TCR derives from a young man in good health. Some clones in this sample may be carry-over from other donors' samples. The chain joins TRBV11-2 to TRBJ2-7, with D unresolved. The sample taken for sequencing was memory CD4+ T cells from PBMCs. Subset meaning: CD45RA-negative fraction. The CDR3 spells CASSLVARLGQYF. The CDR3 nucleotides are TGTGCCAGCAGCTTAGTTGCCCGCCTGGGGCAGTACTTC.